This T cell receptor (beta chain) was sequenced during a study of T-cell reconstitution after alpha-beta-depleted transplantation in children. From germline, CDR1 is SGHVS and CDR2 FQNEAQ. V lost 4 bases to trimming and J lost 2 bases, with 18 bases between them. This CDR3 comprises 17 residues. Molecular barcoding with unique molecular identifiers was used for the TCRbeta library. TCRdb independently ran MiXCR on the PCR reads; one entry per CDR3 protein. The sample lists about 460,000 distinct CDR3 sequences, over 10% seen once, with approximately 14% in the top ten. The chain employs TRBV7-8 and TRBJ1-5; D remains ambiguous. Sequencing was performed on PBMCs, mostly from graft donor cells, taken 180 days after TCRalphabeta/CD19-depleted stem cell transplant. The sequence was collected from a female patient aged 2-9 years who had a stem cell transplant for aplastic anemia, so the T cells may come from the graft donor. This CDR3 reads CASSSRGRKEGNQPQHF. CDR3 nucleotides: TGTGCCAGCAGCTCCCGAGGCCGCAAGGAGGGCAATCAGCCCCAGCATTTT.